The sequence of this T cell receptor beta chain was determined in a study of regulatory T cells in long-lasting Graves disease. Trimming pared 4 bases from V and 3 bases from J, leaving 15 bases between. The length of the CDR3 is 16 residues. Looked up from germline, CDR1 is MNHEY and CDR2 is SMNVEV (reference sequence). This clonotype was recorded at least ten times. Construction of TCR beta libraries relied on iRepertoire HTBI primers and on Arm-PCR targeting CDR3 regions. One entry per CDR3 protein, called by TCRdb with MiXCR from the multiplex PCR reads. The table records 300,000 to 400,000 distinct CDR3 sequences, 16% of them present only once. This sample's time point: newly diagnosed GD, antithyroid drugs for less than 3 months. From PBMCs, RNA was extracted and then used to make the TCR library. The sample also formed part of further work on T cells in Graves' hyperthyroidism and ophthalmopathy. That report notes: Over 18 months, lack of ophthalmopathy progression marked Graves' hyperthyroidism as stable. Ophthalmopathy was told apart from stable hyperthyroidism by a 13 V-J model.

This TCR was sampled from a man aged 40-55 years with Graves disease. The V and J genes are TRBV27 and TRBJ2-2; no clear D. The starting material was peripheral blood mononuclear cells (PBMCs), obtained at new diagnosis, from a patient treated with antithyroid drugs. CDR3 sequence reads: CASSSVGPVDTGELFF. The DNA for the CDR3 is TGTGCCAGCAGTTCAGTTGGGCCCGTGGACACCGGGGAGCTGTTTTTT.